Shown below are 32 T cell receptor beta chains from a single sample sequenced in a study of T-cell memory formation after mild COVID-19. TCRdb reanalysed the 5' RACE reads using MiXCR and keeps one entry per CDR3 protein. The table lists about 310,000 distinct CDR3 sequences, roughly 15% of them singletons, with 22% in the top ten. The specimen was PBMCs or a T cell subset sorted from them (not recorded which). The receptors were sampled from a man between 18 and 35 years old who had mild COVID-19 (a few samples of this study predate the infection). Cell type and time point are not known.

This clonotype was detected many times. The J gene is TRBJ2-7, the V gene TRBV7-2; 10 bases fit TRBD1. CDR3 size: 17 residues. In germline, CDR1 is SGHTA, CDR2 FQGNSA. J lost 4 bases, V lost 0 bases, and 9 bases had no gene match. The CDR3 is CASSLAIRPGQGYEQYF. In nucleotides, the CDR3 is TGTGCCAGCAGCTTAGCCATTAGACCGGGACAGGGGTACGAGCAGTACTTC.

This clonotype was seen a few times. This rearrangement joins TRBV5-1 to TRBJ1-4, with D unclear. CDR3 length: 13 amino acids. Germline CDR1 and CDR2: SGHRS and YFSETQ. The V end was cut by 4 bases, the J end by 5 bases, with 9 bases between. For the CDR3, the DNA is TGCGCCAGCAGCAAGGCCGTGAATGAAAAACTGTTTTTT. It encodes CASSKAVNEKLFF.

In its sample, this clonotype was seen a few times. V is TRBV18 and J is TRBJ1-5; a weak D match, TRBD1 (5 bases). Trimming removed 2 bases from V and 7 bases from J, with 9 bases in between. The germline V gene encodes CDR1 KGHSH and CDR2 LQKENI. The CDR3 totals 13 residues. The CDR3 DNA is TGTGCCAGCTCACCAGAGGGGAGGCAGCCCCAGCATTTT. It encodes CASSPEGRQPQHF.

This clonotype was seen many times. V is TRBV20-1 and J is TRBJ2-7; D unclear. Germline loops: CDR1 DFQATT, CDR2 SNEGSKA (reference sequence). The CDR3 spans 11 residues. V was clipped by 0 bases and J by 3 bases, with 3 bases between them. The CDR3 loop reads CSAREGYEQYV. In DNA, the CDR3 is TGCAGTGCTAGAGAGGGCTACGAGCAGTACGTC.

The chain links TRBV20-1 to TRBJ1-4, with unresolved D. This CDR3 has 15 residues. The germline CDR1 and CDR2 sequences are DFQATT and SNEGSKA (reference sequence). V lost 0 bases to trimming and J lost 0 bases, with 8 bases between them. Here the CDR3 reads CSARDPTATNEKLFF. CDR3 coding DNA: TGCAGTGCTAGAGATCCTACAGCAACTAATGAAAAACTGTTTTTT.

In its sample, this clonotype was seen many times. The V gene is TRBV6-2 or TRBV6-3, the J gene TRBJ1-5, with unresolved D. V shed 2 bases and J shed 0 bases, with 5 bases lying between them. The germline V gene has CDR1 MNHEY and CDR2 SVGEGT. This CDR3 has 14 residues. This CDR3 reads CASSYQYSNQPQHF. Written as DNA, the CDR3 is TGTGCCAGCAGTTACCAGTATAGCAATCAGCCCCAGCATTTT.

This chain joins TRBV5-1 and TRBJ1-6, with TRBD1 as a possible D gene (5 bases). Germline CDR1 SGHRS, CDR2 YFSETQ. V was clipped by 1 base and J by 8 bases, with 16 bases between them. The CDR3 spans 16 residues. The CDR3 is CASSLIASRDDSPLHF. The CDR3 nucleotides are TGCGCCAGCAGCTTGATCGCGTCGCGGGACGATTCACCCCTCCACTTT. Full variable domain (rest looked up from reference TRBV5-1 and TRBJ1-6): KAGVTQTPRYLIKTRGQQVTLSCSPISGHRSVSWYQQTPGQGLQFLFEYFSETQRNKGNFPGRFSGRQFSNSRSEMNVSTLELGDSALYLCASSLIASRDDSPLHFGNGTRLTVT.

This chain uses TRBV29-1 with TRBJ2-2, with TRBD2 identical over 7 bases. Germline assignment: CDR1 SQVTM and CDR2 ANQGSEA. With 7 bases clipped from V and 1 base from J, the junction kept 9 bases outside the gene matches. CDR3 length: 15 amino acids. CDR3 in amino acids: CSAGGAGMNTGELFF. For the CDR3, the DNA is TGCAGCGCGGGGGGAGCAGGGATGAACACCGGGGAGCTGTTTTTT.

This clonotype was recorded a few times. V gene TRBV7-9 combines with J gene TRBJ2-5; 7 bases are shared with TRBD1. Germline CDR1 and CDR2: SEHNR and FQNEAQ (reference sequence). Trimming at V came to 4 bases and at J to 2 bases, leaving 1 base not matched to a gene. CDR3 length equals 13 residues. The CDR3 here is CASSSTGQETQYF. In DNA form, the CDR3 reads TGTGCCAGCAGCTCGACAGGGCAAGAGACCCAGTACTTC.

V is TRBV12-3 or TRBV12-4 and J is TRBJ2-1, with D possibly TRBD2 on 6 matching bases. The CDR3 is 17 residues long. V lost 3 bases to trimming and J lost 7 bases, with 22 bases between them. CDR3 bases: TGTGCCAGCAGTTTTAGGGCGGGACCCAGCGCGAGGAATGAGCAGTTCTTC. It codes for CASSFRAGPSARNEQFF.

This clonotype was counted only a few times. The chain is built from TRBV14 and TRBJ2-5, with D tentatively TRBD2 (5 bases). Trimming stripped 4 bases from V and 0 bases from J, with 12 bases between. Germline assignment: CDR1 SGHDN and CDR2 FVKESK. The CDR3 consists of 15 residues. CDR3 in amino acids: CASSLRRRYQETQYF. Written as DNA, the CDR3 is TGTGCCAGCAGCCTTCGACGGAGGTACCAAGAGACCCAGTACTTC.

This clonotype appeared a few times. This chain joins TRBV6-5 and TRBJ2-1; 8 bases are shared with TRBD2. This CDR3 contains 15 residues. Germline CDR1 reads MNHEY; CDR2 reads SVGAGI. Unmatched junction bases numbered 14, after V lost 7 bases and J lost 9 bases. The DNA of the CDR3 is TGTGCCAGCACCCCGAGAGTAGCGGGGTTCAGTGAGCAGTTCTTC. Amino acid sequence: CASTPRVAGFSEQFF.

Many counts were recorded for this clonotype. The chain links TRBV7-8 to TRBJ2-5; 13 bases agree with TRBD2. The CDR3 is made up of 14 amino acids. Germline-derived CDR1 and CDR2 are SGHVS and FQNEAQ. Trimming at V came to 4 bases and at J to 5 bases, leaving 1 base not matched to a gene. The CDR3 sequence is CASSSTSGGETQYF. CDR3 nucleotides: TGTGCCAGCAGCTCGACTAGCGGGGGGGAGACCCAGTACTTC.

The chain couples TRBV7-9 to TRBJ1-4; D gene ambiguous. V was pared by 1 base and J by 8 bases, with 8 bases between. Germline CDR1 SEHNR, CDR2 FQNEAQ (reference sequence). The CDR3 is 13 amino acids. This chain's CDR3 is CASSLEQGEKLFF. As DNA, the CDR3 is TGTGCCAGCAGCTTAGAGCAAGGGGAAAAACTGTTTTTT.

This rearrangement joins TRBV11-2 to TRBJ2-3; either TRBD1 or TRBD2 may fit D (6 bases each). CDR1 is SGHAT and CDR2 is FQNNGV in the germline V gene. Trimming removed 1 base from V and 0 bases from J, with 17 bases in between. CDR3 length: 18 amino acids. CDR3: CASSLGKGRGASTDTQYF. CDR3 bases: TGTGCCAGCAGCTTAGGGAAGGGTAGGGGGGCGAGCACAGATACGCAGTATTTT.

This clonotype was counted between two and nine times. V and J are TRBV6-5 and TRBJ2-2; possibly TRBD1 for D (6 bases). Germline V CDR1 and CDR2: MNHEY, SVGAGI. V lost 6 bases and J lost 0, with 14 bases in between. The CDR3 totals 16 residues. CDR3 sequence reads: CASSRSGTPNTGELFF. The CDR3, as DNA: TGTGCCAGCAGCAGGTCCGGGACACCGAACACCGGGGAGCTGTTTTTT.

In this sample, this clonotype turned up a few times. This chain links TRBV20-1 with TRBJ1-1, with D unresolved. V gave up 1 base and J gave up 1 base, with 10 bases separating them. Germline V gene data show CDR1 as DFQATT and CDR2 as SNEGSKA (reference sequence). The CDR3 covers 14 residues. This CDR3 reads CSARASLGNTEAFF. As DNA, the CDR3 is TGCAGTGCTAGAGCTTCCCTGGGGAACACTGAAGCTTTCTTT.

V is TRBV7-2 and J is TRBJ2-7, with D perhaps TRBD2 (6 bases). Germline CDR1 reads SGHTA; CDR2 reads FQGNSA. V was clipped by 5 bases and J by 0 bases, with 11 bases between them. The CDR3 length is 14 residues. The CDR3 region is CASSKERASYEQYF. In DNA, the CDR3 is TGTGCCAGCAGCAAGGAGCGGGCCTCCTACGAGCAGTACTTC.

The rearrangement uses TRBV18 and TRBJ2-6; TRBD1 matches at 11 bases. The germline CDR1 and CDR2 sequences are KGHSH and LQKENI. The trim removed 6 bases at V and 0 bases at J, leaving 4 bases unmatched. The CDR3 consists of 17 residues. CDR3 amino acids: CASSWTGGHSGANVLTF. In DNA, the CDR3 is TGTGCCAGCTCTTGGACAGGGGGCCACTCTGGGGCCAACGTCCTGACTTTC.

This clonotype showed up just a few times. The V and J genes are TRBV5-1 and TRBJ1-2; D is ambiguous. This CDR3 region has 13 residues. The germline gives CDR1 SGHRS, CDR2 YFSETQ. Between the trimmed V and J ends, which lost 4 bases and 8 bases, there was a span of 15 bases. The CDR3 bases are TGCGCCAGCAGCCCCTATTTTACCCGGGGCTACACCTTC. This translates into CASSPYFTRGYTF.

This chain joins TRBV5-6 and TRBJ2-3, with TRBD2 identical over 9 bases. This CDR3 is built from 15 residues. Germline loops: CDR1 SGHDT, CDR2 YYEEEE. The V gene end was trimmed by 1 base and the J gene end by 5 bases; junction bases not matched to a gene: 5. CDR3 nucleotides: TGTGCCAGCAGCTTGAGGCGGGGGGGCGTAGATACGCAGTATTTT. Its protein product is CASSLRRGGVDTQYF.

The chain links TRBV4-1 to TRBJ2-3; D uncertain. CDR3 length: 17 amino acids. Germline values: CDR1 MGHRA, CDR2 YSYEKL. V lost 1 base and J 2 bases, leaving 16 bases between the germline ends. CDR3 amino acids: CASSQGVTRHDTDTQYF. For the CDR3, the DNA is TGCGCCAGCAGCCAAGGGGTGACACGCCACGACACAGATACGCAGTATTTT.

A remark on this clonotype: One junction end disagrees with the germline gene, perhaps due to a read error. The chain is built from TRBV5-1 and TRBJ2-5; D unclear. Germline CDR1 reads SGHRS; CDR2 reads YFSETQ. This CDR3 region has 13 residues. This CDR3 is CASRLGGQETQYF. The CDR3 nucleotides read TGCGCCAGCAGGTTGGGCGGCCAAGAGACCCAGTACTTC. The whole variable domain, filled in from reference TRBV5-1 and TRBJ2-5, reads KAGVTQTPRYLIKTRGQQVTLSCSPISGHRSVSWYQQTPGQGLQFLFEYFSETQRNKGNFPGRFSGRQFSNSRSEMNVSTLELGDSALYLCASRLGGQETQYFGPGTRLLVL.

In its sample, this clonotype was seen a few times. The chain employs TRBV9 and TRBJ2-5, with D possibly called TRBD1 or TRBD2 (5 bases each). CDR3 length equals 17 residues. V was shortened by 4 bases and J by 2 bases, with 21 bases between the two germline ends. Germline V CDR1 and CDR2: SGDLS, YYNGEE. The CDR3 loop is CASSPYGGRGRQETQYF. CDR3 bases: TGTGCCAGCAGCCCCTATGGTGGCCGGGGCCGACAAGAGACCCAGTACTTC.

This clonotype was counted between two and nine times. This CDR3 is CASSPPGMRGANVLTF. The CDR3 nucleotides are TGTGCCAGCTCACCACCTGGGATGAGGGGGGCCAACGTCCTGACTTTC. This chain joins TRBV18 and TRBJ2-6; D unclear. V lost 0 bases and J lost 4, with 10 bases in between. The germline V gene has CDR1 KGHSH and CDR2 LQKENI. The CDR3 runs to 16 residues.

The chain joins TRBV6-5 to TRBJ2-7; 8 bases match TRBD2. The CDR3 length is 13 residues. Trimming took 6 bases from V and 3 from J; bases not matched to a gene: 4. In germline, CDR1 is MNHEY, CDR2 SVGAGI. The CDR3 reads CASSQSGGYEQYF. CDR3 nucleotide sequence: TGTGCCAGCAGCCAAAGCGGGGGCTACGAGCAGTACTTC.

This clonotype was seen a few times. The CDR3 nucleotides are TGTGCCAGCAGCGGAGATGATCAGCCCCAGCATTTT. The encoded protein is CASSGDDQPQHF. The J gene is TRBJ1-5, the V gene TRBV2; D is uncertain. Germline V CDR1 and CDR2: SNHLY, FYNNEI. This CDR3 spans 12 amino acids. V lost 6 bases and J lost 5, with 8 bases in between.

This chain connects TRBV24-1 to TRBJ2-2, with D possibly being TRBD1 or TRBD2 (5 bases each). This CDR3 comprises 17 residues. V lost 5 bases to trimming and J lost 5 bases, with 20 bases between them. CDR1 KGHDR and CDR2 SFDVKD come from the germline V gene. DNA for the CDR3: TGTGCCACCAGTGCCCCCCCCGTGGCAGGGAGAACCGGGGAGCTGTTTTTT. This translates into CATSAPPVAGRTGELFF.

This clonotype showed up just a few times. This sequence joins TRBV7-9 and TRBJ2-1; D remains ambiguous. Looked up from germline, CDR1 is SEHNR and CDR2 is FQNEAQ (reference sequence). V was trimmed by 6 bases and J by 6 bases, leaving 18 bases between them. The CDR3 covers 15 residues. The CDR3 nucleotides read TGTGCCAGCAGACCCCAATCGAGGATCGGCAATGAGCAGTTCTTC. Encoded protein: CASRPQSRIGNEQFF.

This clonotype was counted between two and nine times. The chain couples TRBV6-2 or TRBV6-3 to TRBJ1-5; possible D gene TRBD1, 5 bases. Trimming removed 6 bases from V and 0 bases from J, with 12 bases in between. This CDR3 spans 15 amino acids. Germline CDR1 MNHEY, CDR2 SVGEGT. The CDR3 here is CASRPTGYSNQPQHF. CDR3 sequence (DNA): TGTGCCAGCAGACCAACAGGTTATAGCAATCAGCCCCAGCATTTT.

This clonotype was recorded at least ten times. This rearrangement joins TRBV6-5 to TRBJ2-3; 7 positions match TRBD2. Germline lookup yields CDR1 MNHEY and CDR2 SVGAGI. The CDR3 has 16 amino acids. Unmatched junction bases numbered 6, after V lost 2 bases and J lost 1 base. CDR3 amino acids: CASSYRGGARTDTQYF. In DNA form, the CDR3 reads TGTGCCAGCAGTTACCGGGGAGGGGCGCGCACAGATACGCAGTATTTT.

This chain links TRBV4-3 with TRBJ1-2; D is perhaps TRBD1 (6 bases). Germline CDR1 reads LGHNA; CDR2 reads YSLEER. The ends were cut back, 2 bases at V and 1 base at J, with 14 bases in the middle. The CDR3 has 16 amino acids. CDR3 amino acids: CASSQSPGHLNYGYTF. For the CDR3, the DNA is TGCGCCAGCAGCCAATCGCCGGGACACCTTAACTATGGCTACACCTTC.